Each of the 15 T cell receptor beta chains below was sequenced from the same sample in a study of T-cell reconstitution after alpha-beta-depleted transplantation in children. It was with unique molecular identifiers that the TCRbeta library was prepared. Each CDR3 protein is one row after TCRdb ran MiXCR on the PCR reads. The table shows 600,000 to 800,000 distinct CDR3 sequences, with less than 15% occurring only once. The source was PBMCs, collected before TCRalphabeta/CD19-depleted stem cell transplant. Receptors were obtained from a girl aged 2-10 years with congenital amegakaryocytic thrombocytopenia, due to receive a stem cell transplant.

The table lists this clonotype with many counts. The chain joins TRBV6-6 to TRBJ2-2; the D is unclear. The ends were cut back, 0 bases at V and 5 bases at J, with 4 bases in the middle. Germline V CDR1 and CDR2: MNHNY, SVGAGI (reference sequence). The length of the CDR3 is 13 residues. CDR3 region: CASSYSRTGELFF. CDR3 DNA sequence: TGTGCCAGCAGTTACTCGAGAACCGGGGAGCTGTTTTTT.

At least ten counts were recorded for this clonotype. The chain is built from TRBV20-1 and TRBJ1-5; TRBD1 matches at 7 bases. The CDR3 sequence is 16 residues long. The germline CDR1 and CDR2 sequences are DFQATT and SNEGSKA (reference sequence). The J segment lost 6 bases and the V segment lost 6 bases, leaving 17 bases of the junction unmatched. In DNA, the CDR3 is TGCAGTGCGACCGGACAGGTGAACGTTTTGGGTCAGCCCCAGCATTTT. This encodes CSATGQVNVLGQPQHF.

The V gene is TRBV7-2, the J gene TRBJ2-3; a weak D match, TRBD1 (5 bases). The CDR3 extends over 16 amino acids. The germline gives CDR1 SGHTA, CDR2 FQGNSA. Trimming cost V 4 bases and J 0 bases, with 14 bases left between them. The CDR3 sequence: CASSWDRGTSTDTQYF. CDR3 coding DNA: TGTGCCAGCAGCTGGGATAGGGGCACTAGCACAGATACGCAGTATTTT.

The chain is built from TRBV7-8 and TRBJ1-1; weak D call: TRBD1 (6 bases). The V gene lost 6 bases and the J gene lost 1 base, with 12 bases spanning the gap. The CDR3 sequence is 14 residues long. Germline CDR1 is SGHVS and CDR2 is FQNEAQ. Here the CDR3 DNA reads TGTGCCAGCAGGTTCTTACAGGGGAACACTGAAGCTTTCTTT. Its translation: CASRFLQGNTEAFF.

This clonotype was recorded many times. The rearrangement joins TRBV29-1 to TRBJ2-7, with 9 bases matching TRBD2. V was pared by 6 bases and J by 4 bases, with 10 bases of the junction left unmatched. The CDR3 contains 14 residues. Germline CDR1 SQVTM, CDR2 ANQGSEA. CDR3: CSVIELAGVYEQYF. CDR3 bases: TGCAGCGTGATAGAATTAGCGGGAGTGTACGAGCAGTACTTC.

This clonotype was observed at least ten times. The V and J genes are TRBV7-9 and TRBJ2-6; D is undetermined. The CDR3 is 16 residues long. Between the trimmed V and J ends, which lost 3 bases and 1 base, there was a span of 10 bases. CDR1 is SEHNR and CDR2 is FQNEAQ in the germline V gene (reference sequence). The CDR3, as DNA: TGTGCCAGCAGCTTCCCTATTAATTCTGGGGCCAACGTCCTGACTTTC. Translated: CASSFPINSGANVLTF.

This clonotype was found many times. V and J are TRBV7-2 and TRBJ1-2, with unresolved D. Germline values: CDR1 SGHTA, CDR2 FQGNSA. V dropped 1 base and J dropped 3 bases, with 6 bases sitting between them. The CDR3 sequence is 13 residues long. Here the CDR3 DNA reads TGTGCCAGCAGCTTAGTTAACCACTATGGCTACACCTTC. Protein: CASSLVNHYGYTF.

This clonotype showed up many times. This sequence joins TRBV7-2 and TRBJ1-5; TRBD1 aligns across 8 bases. The germline CDR1 and CDR2 sequences are SGHTA and FQGNSA. Trimming removed 1 base from V and 5 bases from J; junction bases left unmatched: 1. The CDR3 runs to 14 residues. In DNA form, the CDR3 reads TGTGCCAGCAGCTTAGTGACAGGGGATCAGCCCCAGCATTTT. It is translated as CASSLVTGDQPQHF.

This clonotype was detected ten times or more. The chain is built from TRBV12-3 or TRBV12-4 and TRBJ2-5; TRBD2 matches at 12 bases. With V trimmed by 4 bases and J by 6 bases, 6 bases remained unmatched. This CDR3 has 15 residues. The CDR3 nucleotides read TGTGCCAGCAGTTCGACTAGCGGGAGTGTGAAGACCCAGTACTTC. Translated: CASSSTSGSVKTQYF.

The count of this clonotype is one. At one end, the junction sequence differs from germline, possibly due to a read error. This chain connects TRBV13 to TRBJ1-2; D is ambiguous. This CDR3 has 18 residues. The germline gives CDR1 PRHDT, CDR2 FYEKMQ (reference sequence). The CDR3 protein is CACSAWPDESGNLYGYTF. CDR3 in DNA: TGTGCCTGCAGCGCCTGGCCGGACGAAAGTGGCAACCTCTATGGCTACACCTTC. Using reference TRBV13 and TRBJ1-2 for the parts outside the CDR3, the full variable domain is AAGVIQSPRHLIKEKRETATLKCYPIPRHDTVYWYQQGPGQDPQFLISFYEKMQSDKGSIPDRFSAQQFSDYHSELNMSSLELGDSALYFCACSAWPDESGNLYGYTFGSGTRLTVV.

This clonotype has ten or more counts. The rearrangement links TRBV28 to TRBJ2-3; D possibly corresponds to TRBD2 (6 bases). Per the germline V gene, CDR1 is MDHEN and CDR2 is SYDVKM. The CDR3 contains 13 residues. V dropped 8 bases and J dropped 5 bases, with 14 bases sitting between them. CDR3 amino acids: CASGRPDLDTQYF. The CDR3 region has the DNA TGTGCCAGCGGGAGGCCGGATTTAGATACGCAGTATTTT.

There are many counts of this clonotype. The rearrangement links TRBV20-1 to TRBJ2-5; 7 bases are shared with TRBD2. With 6 bases clipped from V and 3 bases from J, the junction kept 4 bases outside the gene matches. The CDR3 consists of 12 residues. Germline lookup yields CDR1 DFQATT and CDR2 SNEGSKA (reference sequence). CDR3 DNA: TGCAGTGCGCCTCTAGCGGAAGAGACCCAGTACTTC. It codes for CSAPLAEETQYF.

In its sample, this clonotype was seen a few times. V and J are TRBV15 and TRBJ2-1, with D hard to call. The length of the CDR3 is 14 residues. CDR1 is LNHNV, CDR2 YYDKDF, per germline (reference sequence). The V end lost 8 bases, the J end lost 4 bases, and 15 bases lay between the germline ends. The CDR3 coding sequence is TGTGCCACCGGAAAGCCTGACGTGTACAATGAGCAGTTCTTC. Translated, it gives CATGKPDVYNEQFF.

There are many counts of this clonotype. The CDR3 loop reads CASSPGRSEAFF. The CDR3 DNA is TGTGCCAGCAGCCCGGGCCGGAGTGAAGCTTTCTTT. J is TRBJ1-1 and V is TRBV7-9; D remains ambiguous. The CDR3 is 12 residues long. Germline V gene sequence: CDR1 SEHNR, CDR2 FQNEAQ (reference sequence). V was shortened by 5 bases and J by 7 bases, with 11 bases between the two germline ends.

This chain joins TRBV4-1 and TRBJ2-7, with 7 positions matching TRBD2. CDR1 MGHRA and CDR2 YSYEKL come from the germline V gene. The CDR3 runs 18 residues. V gave up 0 bases and J gave up 1 base; unmatched junction bases: 12. The chain's CDR3 is CASSQDEPGLDVSYEQYF. As DNA, the CDR3 is TGCGCCAGCAGCCAAGATGAGCCTGGACTAGATGTTTCCTACGAGCAGTACTTC.